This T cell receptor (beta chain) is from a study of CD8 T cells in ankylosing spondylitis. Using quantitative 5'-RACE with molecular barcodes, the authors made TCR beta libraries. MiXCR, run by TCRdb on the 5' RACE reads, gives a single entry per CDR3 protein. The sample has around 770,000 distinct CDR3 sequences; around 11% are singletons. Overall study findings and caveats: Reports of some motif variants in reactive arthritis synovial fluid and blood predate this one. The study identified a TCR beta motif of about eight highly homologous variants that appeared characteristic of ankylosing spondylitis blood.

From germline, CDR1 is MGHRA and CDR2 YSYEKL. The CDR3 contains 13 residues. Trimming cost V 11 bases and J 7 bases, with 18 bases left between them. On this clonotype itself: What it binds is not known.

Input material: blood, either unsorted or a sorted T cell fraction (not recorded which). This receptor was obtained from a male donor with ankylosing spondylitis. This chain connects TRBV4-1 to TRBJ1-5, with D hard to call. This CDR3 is CAAGRVEEQPQHF. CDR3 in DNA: TGCGCCGCGGGAAGGGTTGAGGAGCAGCCCCAGCATTTT.